The rows below give T cell receptor beta chains drawn from one sample of a study of blood T cell repertoires in COVID-19. Here immunoSEQ multiplex PCR was the method, and the copy in TCRdb shows in-frame clones only, minus some. The table includes over 400,000 clones, approximately 90% detected once. Source material: PBMCs or T cells enriched from blood (not recorded which). The receptors derive from a woman aged 55-69 years who had recovered from COVID-19. CDR3s include the opening cysteine and the closing phenylalanine or tryptophan. Each record gives: clone size, D gene, J gene, V gene, CDR3 DNA, CDR3 protein. D genes are given only for firm matches. The size of a clone is reported for some rows only, either as once, few or many, or as a class for expanded clones.

clone_size: -
d_call: TRBD1
j_call: TRBJ2-6
v_call: TRBV10-3
cdr3_nt: TGTGCCATCAGTGGGGGCAGGGGGAAAGGTGGGGCCAACGTCCTGACTTTC
cdr3_aa: CAISGGRGKGGANVLTF

clone_size: -
d_call: TRBD1
j_call: TRBJ1-1
v_call: TRBV5-1
cdr3_nt: TGCGCCAGCAGCGAGACAGGGGGGAACACTGAAGCTTTCTTT
cdr3_aa: CASSETGGNTEAFF

clone_size: -
d_call: TRBD1
j_call: TRBJ1-6
v_call: TRBV4-1
cdr3_nt: TGCGCCAGCAGTCTAGGACAGGGGCTTTATTCACCCCTCCACTTT
cdr3_aa: CASSLGQGLYSPLHF

clone_size: -
d_call: TRBD1
j_call: TRBJ1-2
v_call: TRBV20-1
cdr3_nt: TGCAGTGCCGACGGACAGGGTGGCTACACCTTC
cdr3_aa: CSADGQGGYTF

clone_size: -
d_call: TRBD1
j_call: TRBJ1-5
v_call: TRBV6-5
cdr3_nt: TGTGCCAGCAGTTCCGGGACAGGGATGGATCAGCCCCAGCATTTT
cdr3_aa: CASSSGTGMDQPQHF

clone_size: -
d_call: TRBD1
j_call: TRBJ2-5
v_call: TRBV7-8
cdr3_nt: TGTGCCAGCTGCCCGGAACCACCGGGACAGCGCCAAGAGACCCAGTACTTC
cdr3_aa: CASCPEPPGQRQETQYF

clone_size: -
d_call: TRBD2
j_call: TRBJ2-3
v_call: TRBV9
cdr3_nt: TGTGCCAGCAGCACTGGACTAGCGGGGTCGACAGATACGCAGTATTTT
cdr3_aa: CASSTGLAGSTDTQYF

clone_size: -
d_call: -
j_call: TRBJ1-2
v_call: TRBV29-1
cdr3_nt: TGCAGCGTTGAAGATTCGAGCAGGGCCTATGGCTACACCTTC
cdr3_aa: CSVEDSSRAYGYTF

clone_size: -
d_call: TRBD1
j_call: TRBJ1-2
v_call: TRBV2
cdr3_nt: TGTGCCAGCGTAAGCGGCGGAACAGGGGGTCGAGGGAACTATGGCTACACCTTC
cdr3_aa: CASVSGGTGGRGNYGYTF

clone_size: -
d_call: -
j_call: TRBJ1-3
v_call: TRBV11-2
cdr3_nt: TGTGCCAGCAGTTCCCAGGCTTTCTCTGGAAACACCATATATTTT
cdr3_aa: CASSSQAFSGNTIYF

clone_size: -
d_call: -
j_call: TRBJ2-5
v_call: TRBV9
cdr3_nt: TGTGCCAGCAGCTCAGGGGCTGGACAAGAGACCCAGTACTTC
cdr3_aa: CASSSGAGQETQYF

clone_size: -
d_call: -
j_call: TRBJ2-1
v_call: TRBV5-4
cdr3_nt: TGTGCCAGCAGCCCGCAGCGGGTGCCCCACAATGAGCAGTTCTTC
cdr3_aa: CASSPQRVPHNEQFF

clone_size: -
d_call: TRBD2
j_call: TRBJ2-1
v_call: TRBV10-3
cdr3_nt: TGTGCCACCCGGGGGGGCAGGTTGAATGAGCAGTTCTTC
cdr3_aa: CATRGGRLNEQFF

clone_size: -
d_call: -
j_call: TRBJ1-4
v_call: TRBV21-1
cdr3_nt: TGTGCCAGCAGCAAAGCTTGGAGCAGGGATAGGGAAAAACTGTTTTTT
cdr3_aa: CASSKAWSRDREKLFF

clone_size: few
d_call: -
j_call: TRBJ2-3
v_call: TRBV7-2
cdr3_nt: TGTGCCAGCAGCTTAGTCCTGTCGAGCACAGATACGCAGTATTTT
cdr3_aa: CASSLVLSSTDTQYF

clone_size: -
d_call: TRBD1
j_call: TRBJ1-5
v_call: TRBV18
cdr3_nt: TGTGCCAGCTCGCAGGGGGATCAGCCCCAGCATTTT
cdr3_aa: CASSQGDQPQHF

clone_size: -
d_call: TRBD1
j_call: TRBJ1-6
v_call: TRBV5-4
cdr3_nt: TGTGCCAGCAGCACCTGGACAGGGTATAATTCACCCCTCCACTTT
cdr3_aa: CASSTWTGYNSPLHF

clone_size: once
d_call: -
j_call: TRBJ1-6
v_call: TRBV30
cdr3_nt: TGTGCCTACGAGAGGTACCAAGGCTCACCCCTCCACTTT
cdr3_aa: CAYERYQGSPLHF

clone_size: -
d_call: -
j_call: TRBJ1-3
v_call: TRBV5-5
cdr3_nt: TGTGCCAGCAGCTTCCACGGGAACTCTGGAAACACCATATATTTT
cdr3_aa: CASSFHGNSGNTIYF

clone_size: -
d_call: TRBD1
j_call: TRBJ2-3
v_call: TRBV18
cdr3_nt: TGTGCCAGCTCACCACCGGGGCGGACAGGAGAGGAGGTTTTC
cdr3_aa: CASSPPGRTGEEVF

clone_size: -
d_call: TRBD2
j_call: TRBJ2-5
v_call: TRBV3-1/TRBV3-2
cdr3_nt: TGTGCCAGCAGCCAATCTAGCGGGGTTCAAGAGACCCAGTACTTC
cdr3_aa: CASSQSSGVQETQYF

clone_size: -
d_call: TRBD2
j_call: TRBJ2-1
v_call: TRBV11-2
cdr3_nt: TGTGCCAGCAGCCTAAGACCTGAGCGGGGCAATGAGCAGTTCTTC
cdr3_aa: CASSLRPERGNEQFF